Following are 9 T cell receptor beta chains from one sample sequenced in a study of beta chain features in type 1 diabetes (dated by TCRdb to 2017 to 2018). Results and caveats for the whole study, not just this receptor: Type 1 diabetes patients showed a moderate but significant shortening of TCRB CDR3 length in all four CD4+ subsets.

Their specific antigens are unknown. Libraries were constructed by the immunoSEQ multiplex PCR assay. The High Capacity cDNA Reverse Transcription Kit was used to reverse transcribe all of the isolated RNA, meaning that expressed TCRB transcripts were what got sequenced. Here the immuneACCESS table is served through TCRdb, limited to in-frame sequences with V and J called. Missing clones are a known gap in these copies; in checked studies unresolved V genes cover under half, and the rest lacks a known reason. For this sample there are around 25,000 clones; around 65% appear just once. In total, the top ten clones hold more than 0.95% of the sample. The sequenced sample was stem cell memory CD4+ T cells from blood. What this sample's cell subset or site label stands for: stem cell-like memory CD4+ T cells. The source is a middle-aged woman with type 1 diabetes.

This clone was seen once. V gene TRBV5-4 combines with J gene TRBJ2-7; the D gene is possibly TRBD1 (6 bases). Between the trimmed V and J ends, which lost 0 bases and 7 bases, there was a span of 20 bases. The CDR3 is 16 amino acids. CDR1 is SGHNT and CDR2 is YYREEE in the germline V gene (reference sequence). The CDR3 nucleotides are TGTGCCAGCAGCTTGGGAGGGGGTCAGGGGACAAAAGAGCAGTACTTC. This codes for CASSLGGGQGTKEQYF. The variable domain in full, completed from reference TRBV5-4 and TRBJ2-7, reads ETGVTQSPTHLIKTRGQQVTLRCSSQSGHNTVSWYQQALGQGPQFIFQYYREEENGRGNFPPRFSGLQFPNYSSELNVNALELDDSALYLCASSLGGGQGTKEQYFGPGTRLTVT.

The rearrangement links TRBV20-1 to TRBJ1-1, with TRBD1 matching over 7 bases. The CDR3 loop spans 11 amino acids. Germline CDR1 is DFQATT and CDR2 is SNEGSKA (reference sequence). After removal of 5 bases from V and 5 bases from J, the junction contained 2 bases not matched to a gene. The CDR3 sequence: CSAPGGTEAFF. CDR3 nucleotide sequence: TGCAGTGCTCCAGGGGGTACTGAAGCTTTCTTT.

The chain recombines TRBV6-6 with TRBJ1-6; D remains ambiguous. The CDR3 runs to 13 residues. Trimming left V 6 bases short and J 3 bases short, with 6 bases between. Per germline, CDR1 MNHNY and CDR2 SVGAGI (reference sequence). The CDR3 region is CASRRDYNSPLHF. The CDR3 DNA reads as TGTGCCAGCAGGAGGGACTATAATTCACCCCTCCACTTT.

V usage is TRBV2 and J usage is TRBJ2-3; 8 positions agree with TRBD2. With 10 bases clipped from V and 5 bases from J, the junction kept 11 bases outside the gene matches. This CDR3 contains 14 residues. Germline V gives CDR1 SNHLY, CDR2 FYNNEI. The CDR3 coding sequence is TGTGCCATGACACTAGCGGAGAGGGGAGATACGCAGTATTTT. Translated: CAMTLAERGDTQYF.

The chain carries TRBV4-3 and TRBJ2-3, with D possibly being TRBD2 (6 bases). Per germline, CDR1 LGHNA and CDR2 YSLEER. Trimming took 0 bases from V and 4 from J, leaving 17 bases between them. CDR3 length: 17 residues. The CDR3 reads CASSQDGSASAPDTQYF. In DNA form, the CDR3 reads TGCGCCAGCAGCCAAGATGGCTCGGCTAGCGCCCCAGATACGCAGTATTTT.

This chain links TRBV2 with TRBJ1-2, with 8 bases identical to TRBD1. The CDR3 runs to 15 residues. Germline V gives CDR1 SNHLY, CDR2 FYNNEI. Trimming cost V 5 bases and J 4 bases; bases outside gene matches: 9. This CDR3 reads CASSPTTGTGYGYTF. For the CDR3, the DNA is TGTGCCAGCAGTCCTACCACAGGGACAGGCTATGGCTACACCTTC.

The rearrangement uses TRBV29-1 and TRBJ1-4; TRBD1 agrees at 9 bases. The germline V gene encodes CDR1 SQVTM and CDR2 ANQGSEA. V trimming: 4 bases; J trimming: 8 bases; junction bases outside the gene matches: 14. This CDR3 is built from 16 residues. CDR3 sequence reads: CSVGGGQGGFGEKLFF. CDR3 nucleotide sequence: TGCAGCGTTGGAGGGGGACAGGGAGGTTTCGGGGAAAAACTGTTTTTT.

The chain combines TRBV7-2 with TRBJ2-2, with 8 bases lining up with TRBD2. Germline CDR1 reads SGHTA; CDR2 reads FQGNSA. The CDR3 contains 17 residues. With V trimmed by 5 bases and J by 3 bases, 11 bases remained unmatched. The CDR3 is CASSTRLSGMDTGELFF. In DNA, the CDR3 is TGTGCCAGCAGCACTAGGCTTAGCGGGATGGACACCGGGGAGCTGTTTTTT.

This clone was observed a handful of times. This CDR3 is CASSPPQGPHTEAFF. The CDR3 region has the DNA TGTGCCAGCAGCCCTCCACAGGGGCCGCACACTGAAGCTTTCTTT. The chain employs TRBV9 and TRBJ1-1; 7 bases match TRBD1. Germline V gives CDR1 SGDLS, CDR2 YYNGEE. The V and J ends lost 4 bases and 3 bases, in that order; junction bases with no gene match: 9. This CDR3 comprises 15 residues.